The rows below give T cell receptor beta chains drawn from one sample of a study of cytomegalovirus exposure and HLA in healthy donors. TCRdb keeps only in-frame clones here, not all; method: immunoSEQ multiplex PCR. Among fewer than 200,000 clones listed, 75% to 80% were seen once. Source material: PBMCs. All receptors come from a woman aged 40 to 50 in good health and CMV-seropositive. Both conserved end residues are part of each CDR3. A D gene is named only where the DNA matches it firmly. Rows give clone size only sometimes, using once, few, many, or a class for an expanded clone.

D,J,size,V,CDR3,DNA
TRBD2,TRBJ2-5,-,TRBV28,CASSFASGRDPTQYF,TGTGCCAGCAGTTTTGCTAGCGGGAGAGACCCGACCCAGTACTTC
TRBD2,TRBJ2-3,-,TRBV11-2,CASSSSGGAGDTQYF,TGTGCCAGCAGCTCCAGCGGGGGGGCAGGAGATACGCAGTATTTT
-,TRBJ1-1,-,TRBV7-9,CASSLGGQLNTEAFF,TGTGCCAGCAGCTTAGGAGGGCAGTTGAACACTGAAGCTTTCTTT
TRBD2,TRBJ2-1,-,TRBV23-1,CASSQYGRLAGGSYNEQFF,TGCGCCAGCAGTCAATATGGGAGGCTAGCGGGCGGATCCTACAATGAGCAGTTCTTC
-,TRBJ2-7,-,TRBV27,CASSWGRASSYEQYF,TGTGCCAGCAGTTGGGGCAGGGCAAGCTCCTACGAGCAGTACTTC
TRBD1,TRBJ1-6,-,TRBV4-2,CASSALDRGANSPLHF,TGTGCCAGCAGCGCATTGGACAGGGGGGCCAATTCACCCCTCCACTTT
-,TRBJ1-6,-,TRBV4-2,CASSTSGESPLHF,TGTGCCAGCAGCACCTCAGGGGAGTCACCCCTCCACTTT
TRBD1,TRBJ1-2,few,TRBV7-2,CASSFRQGRDGYTF,TGTGCCAGCAGCTTCCGACAGGGGAGGGATGGCTACACCTTC
TRBD1,TRBJ1-6,-,TRBV10-3,CAIRENTGGAFSPLHF,TGTGCCATCAGGGAAAATACAGGGGGCGCTTTTTCACCCCTCCACTTT
-,TRBJ1-1,-,TRBV30,CAWSVQGYTEAFF,TGTGCCTGGAGTGTACAGGGTTACACTGAAGCTTTCTTT
TRBD2,TRBJ2-7,-,TRBV27,CASSTSGNHEQYF,TGTGCCAGCTCGACTAGCGGGAATCACGAGCAGTACTTC
-,TRBJ1-2,-,TRBV30,CASGGGGREGYTF,TGTGCCTCCGGGGGGGGTGGAAGAGAAGGCTACACCTTC
-,TRBJ2-1,-,TRBV2,CASSDRSGYNEQFF,TGTGCCAGCAGTGATCGGTCGGGCTACAATGAGCAGTTCTTC
-,TRBJ2-3,few,TRBV11-2,CASSLSQSDTQYF,TGTGCCAGCAGCTTAAGTCAGTCGGATACGCAGTATTTT
-,TRBJ1-3,once,TRBV7-8,CASSSYSGNTIYF,TGTGCCAGCAGCTCCTACTCTGGAAACACCATATATTTT
TRBD2,TRBJ2-2,-,TRBV29-1,CSVLGLAGHTGELFF,TGCAGCGTGCTGGGACTAGCGGGACACACCGGGGAGCTGTTTTTT
-,TRBJ1-6,-,TRBV25-1,CASSKQTNSPLHF,TGTGCCAGCAGCAAGCAAACCAATTCACCCCTCCACTTT
TRBD2,TRBJ2-3,few,TRBV6-6,CASSYSAGGGDTQYF,TGTGCCAGCAGTTACTCGGCGGGAGGGGGGGATACGCAGTATTTT
TRBD1,TRBJ2-3,-,TRBV7-9,CASSPGDRSTDTQYF,TGTGCCAGCAGCCCGGGGGACAGGAGCACAGATACGCAGTATTTT
-,TRBJ1-5,once,TRBV16,CASSQSPPGGNQPQHF,TGTGCCAGCAGCCAATCGCCCCCAGGGGGCAATCAGCCCCAGCATTTT
-,TRBJ1-5,few,TRBV6-1,CASSSDRPNQPQHF,TGTGCCAGCAGTTCAGACAGGCCGAATCAGCCCCAGCATTTT
TRBD2,TRBJ2-3,-,TRBV10-3,CAISADPSGGKDTQYF,TGTGCCATCAGTGCCGACCCTAGCGGGGGGAAAGATACGCAGTATTTT
-,TRBJ1-1,once,TRBV6-5,CASSYSTGNTEAFF,TGTGCCAGCAGTTACTCGACAGGGAACACTGAAGCTTTCTTT
TRBD1,TRBJ2-5,-,TRBV15,CATSRDYSRGETQYF,TGTGCCACCAGCAGAGATTATTCCAGGGGGGAGACCCAGTACTTC
TRBD1,TRBJ2-1,-,TRBV7-2,CASSLGQDTGVQFF,TGTGCCAGCAGCTTGGGACAGGATACGGGTGTGCAGTTCTTC
-,TRBJ1-1,-,TRBV5-4,CASSWENIGEAFF,TGTGCCAGCAGCTGGGAGAACATTGGTGAAGCTTTCTTT
-,TRBJ1-3,few,TRBV13,CASSTQGSGNTIYF,TGTGCCAGCAGCACACAGGGATCCGGAAACACCATATATTTT
-,TRBJ2-1,-,TRBV9,CASSVVGRENNEQFF,TGTGCCAGCAGCGTAGTAGGGAGAGAGAACAATGAGCAGTTCTTC
-,TRBJ2-7,-,TRBV5-1,CASSPELTSDSEQYF,TGCGCCAGCAGCCCCGAGCTAACCAGCGACTCCGAGCAGTACTTC
TRBD1,TRBJ1-4,few,TRBV19,CASSPLRGEKLFF,TGTGCCAGTAGTCCCCTCAGGGGGGAAAAACTGTTTTTT
TRBD2,TRBJ2-3,once,TRBV5-4,CASSSGTSGSENTQYF,TGTGCCAGCAGCTCCGGGACTAGCGGGAGCGAAAATACGCAGTATTTT
TRBD1,TRBJ1-4,-,TRBV28,CASRLDRVNEKLFF,TGTGCCAGCAGACTCGACAGGGTGAATGAAAAACTGTTTTTT
TRBD1,TRBJ1-3,-,TRBV5-5,CASSLDRGSSGNTIYF,TGTGCCAGCAGCTTAGACAGGGGCAGCTCTGGAAACACCATATATTTT
TRBD2,TRBJ2-1,few,TRBV19,CASTIVLAGGGDEQFF,TGTGCCAGTACCATAGTACTAGCGGGAGGTGGGGATGAGCAGTTCTTC
-,TRBJ1-1,-,TRBV28,CASSHKFEAFF,TGTGCCAGCAGCCACAAGTTTGAAGCTTTCTTT
TRBD1,TRBJ1-2,-,TRBV28,CASMTPGQIYGYTF,TGTGCCAGCATGACGCCGGGACAGATCTATGGCTACACCTTC
TRBD1,TRBJ1-4,-,TRBV28,CASSPNLGQGGEKLFF,TGTGCCAGCAGCCCCAACCTCGGACAGGGGGGTGAAAAACTGTTTTTT
TRBD1,TRBJ2-1,once,TRBV5-1,CASSPGTGRRDEQFF,TGCGCCAGCAGCCCTGGGACAGGGAGAAGGGATGAGCAGTTCTTC
-,TRBJ2-1,-,TRBV4-3,CASSQDFSAYNEQFF,TGCGCCAGCAGCCAAGATTTTAGCGCATACAATGAGCAGTTCTTC
-,TRBJ1-2,-,TRBV21-1,CASSKYSLGQGNKAIYGYTF,TGTGCCAGCAGCAAGTATAGTCTGGGACAGGGGAACAAAGCAATCTATGGCTACACCTTC
-,TRBJ2-6,-,TRBV7-6,CASQRSGANVLTF,TGTGCCAGCCAACGGTCTGGGGCCAACGTCCTGACTTTC
-,TRBJ2-7,once,TRBV18,CASSPRTVSYEQYF,TGTGCCAGCTCACCACGGACAGTCTCCTACGAGCAGTACTTC
TRBD2,TRBJ2-5,-,TRBV6-5,CASSIGQAGGQYF,TGTGCCAGCAGCATTGGACAGGCGGGAGGGCAGTACTTC
TRBD1,TRBJ2-7,-,TRBV4-3,CASSHMGQGGYEQYF,TGCGCCAGCAGCCACATGGGACAGGGTGGCTACGAGCAGTACTTC
TRBD1,TRBJ2-2,-,TRBV18,CASSRDRGAGELFF,TGTGCCAGCTCACGGGACAGGGGAGCCGGGGAGCTGTTTTTT
-,TRBJ1-4,-,TRBV6-5,CASSRYSQNEKLFF,TGTGCCAGCAGTCGGTATAGCCAGAATGAAAAACTGTTTTTT
-,TRBJ2-5,few,TRBV9,CASAVGTKGWGGSETQYF,TGTGCCAGCGCTGTAGGGACAAAGGGATGGGGGGGATCAGAGACCCAGTACTTC
-,TRBJ1-2,-,TRBV19,CASSQGTFGGYTF,TGTGCCAGTAGCCAAGGGACATTCGGAGGCTACACCTTC
-,TRBJ1-1,-,TRBV12-5,CASGLGHGSVAFF,TGTGCTAGTGGTTTGGGACACGGGAGTGTAGCTTTCTTT
TRBD1,TRBJ2-5,-,TRBV14,CASSPYGTGDEETQYF,TGTGCCAGCAGTCCTTACGGGACAGGGGATGAAGAGACCCAGTACTTC
-,TRBJ1-4,-,TRBV30,CAWTGVGGQLFF,TGTGCCTGGACAGGGGTTGGGGGTCAACTGTTTTTT
TRBD1,TRBJ2-7,-,TRBV5-1,CASSLQGSDYEQYF,TGCGCCAGCAGCTTACAGGGGTCGGACTACGAGCAGTACTTC
TRBD1,TRBJ2-3,few,TRBV7-9,CASSRDNRGDTQYF,TGTGCCAGCAGTCGAGATAACAGGGGAGATACGCAGTATTTT
TRBD1,TRBJ1-4,few,TRBV6-6,CASSPGTGHEKLFF,TGTGCCAGCAGTCCCGGGACAGGTCATGAAAAACTGTTTTTT